This T cell receptor beta chain is drawn from a study of human thymus T cells. Overall study results and limits: It looked as if thymic and blood repertoires used V and J genes in a biased way.

Sequencing was performed with immunoSEQ multiplex PCR; in TCRdb, only in-frame clones are kept and a portion is missing. The table lists about 50,000 clones, approximately 95% of them singletons, with approximately 0.17% in the top ten. The donors were infants in Finland with congenital heart defects, otherwise immunologically healthy. As for this clone: Its target is unknown.

The CDR3 runs 14 residues. J lost 3 bases, V lost 6 bases, and 5 bases had no gene match. Germline assignment: CDR1 WNHNN and CDR2 SYGVQD (reference sequence). Specimen: blood. The chain combines TRBV10-1 with TRBJ2-3; 8 bases are shared with TRBD2. This TCR derives from a girl under two years old with a congenital heart defect but otherwise immunologically healthy. CDR3 amino acids: CASSQSGSTDTQYF. CDR3 DNA: TGCGCCAGCAGCCAGAGCGGGAGTACAGATACGCAGTATTTT.